This TCR beta chain came from a study of neurological immune-mediated disorders. This clonotype was observed at least ten times. Every sequencing run generated over 170 million TCR-beta sequences from 15-18 subjects. MiXCR was run by TCRdb on the 5' RACE reads, yielding one entry per CDR3 protein. The sample yields approximately 59,000 distinct CDR3 sequences, roughly 4.9% seen once. Germline V gives CDR1 SGHKS, CDR2 YYEKEE (reference sequence). This CDR3 is built from 16 residues. V was trimmed by 4 bases and J by 3 bases, leaving 17 bases between them. This chain joins TRBV5-5 and TRBJ1-5; tentatively, D is TRBD1 (5 bases). The sequencing sample was made of PBMCs. The TCR was taken from a human donor with multiple sclerosis. The donor label of this sample is uncertain. The CDR3 coding sequence is TGTGCCAGCAGCCCGGGGGATGGGGGATTCAATCAGCCCCAGCATTTT. Protein sequence: CASSPGDGGFNQPQHF.